The 12 T cell receptor beta chains reported below all come from one sample, sequenced in a study of blood T cell repertoires in COVID-19. Some clones are missing from TCRdb's copy, which holds only in-frame ones; the method was immunoSEQ multiplex PCR. The sample lists approximately 200,000 clones, 87% occurring once. Material for sequencing was peripheral blood. The receptors derive from a man aged 35-49 years with active or convalescent COVID-19.

This chain uses TRBV5-1 with TRBJ2-3; 16 bases fit TRBD2. This CDR3 comprises 17 residues. In germline, CDR1 is SGHRS, CDR2 YFSETQ. With V trimmed by 4 bases and J by 4 bases, 6 bases remained unmatched. The CDR3 here is CASSPGLAGGRADTQYF. The CDR3, as DNA: TGCGCCAGCAGCCCGGGACTAGCGGGGGGGCGAGCAGATACGCAGTATTTT. Full variable domain (outside the CDR3, taken from reference TRBV5-1 and TRBJ2-3): KAGVTQTPRYLIKTRGQQVTLSCSPISGHRSVSWYQQTPGQGLQFLFEYFSETQRNKGNFPGRFSGRQFSNSRSEMNVSTLELGDSALYLCASSPGLAGGRADTQYFGPGTRLTVL.

The count of this clone is one. This chain connects TRBV28 to TRBJ1-5, with 7 bases identical to TRBD1. The CDR3 has 15 amino acids. Germline CDR1 MDHEN, CDR2 SYDVKM. V dropped 11 bases and J dropped 1; count of bases not matched to a gene: 11. This CDR3 is CAGTPGGSSNQPQHF. CDR3 DNA sequence: TGTGCCGGGACCCCAGGGGGGTCGAGCAATCAGCCCCAGCATTTT. Together with reference TRBV28 and TRBJ1-5, the CDR3 gives the full variable domain: DVKVTQSSRYLVKRTGEKVFLECVQDMDHENMFWYRQDPGLGLRLIYFSYDVKMKEKGDIPEGYSVSREKKERFSLILESASTNQTSMYLCAGTPGGSSNQPQHFGDGTRLSIL.

This chain connects TRBV5-1 to TRBJ2-7; possibly TRBD1 for D (7 bases). The CDR3 has 17 residues. Germline loops: CDR1 SGHRS, CDR2 YFSETQ. Trimming stripped 3 bases from V and 2 bases from J, with 21 bases between. The CDR3 bases are TGCGCCAGCAGCTCCGTGGGGAGGACAGGACCCCCCTACGAGCAGTACTTC. It codes for CASSSVGRTGPPYEQYF. Using reference TRBV5-1 and TRBJ2-7 for the parts outside the CDR3, the full variable domain is KAGVTQTPRYLIKTRGQQVTLSCSPISGHRSVSWYQQTPGQGLQFLFEYFSETQRNKGNFPGRFSGRQFSNSRSEMNVSTLELGDSALYLCASSSVGRTGPPYEQYFGPGTRLTVT.

CDR3 nucleotide sequence: TGTGCCACCTTACGTACAGAGACGGCCTACGAGCAGTACTTC. Its translation: CATLRTETAYEQYF. The rearrangement links TRBV2 to TRBJ2-7, with no clear D. With 10 bases removed from V and 2 bases from J, the gap between germline ends came to 18 bases. CDR3 length: 14 amino acids. From germline, CDR1 is SNHLY and CDR2 FYNNEI.

The chain is built from TRBV5-4 and TRBJ2-1; 7 nucleotides agree with TRBD2. CDR1 is SGHNT and CDR2 is YYREEE in the germline V gene (reference sequence). This CDR3 contains 16 residues. The V segment lost 0 bases and the J segment 0 bases; nucleotides outside the gene matches: 3. This CDR3 is CASSLGGRASYNEQFF. The DNA of the CDR3 is TGTGCCAGCAGCTTGGGTGGGAGGGCCTCCTACAATGAGCAGTTCTTC.

This clone was counted a single time. Distinct nucleotide sequences in the sample also encode this CDR3. This sequence joins TRBV9 and TRBJ1-4; tentative D call: TRBD1 (5 bases). The V gene lost 1 base and the J gene lost 8 bases, with 6 bases spanning the gap. This CDR3 is 12 amino acids long. CDR1 is SGDLS and CDR2 is YYNGEE in the germline V gene. This chain's CDR3 is CASSVQGEKLFF. The DNA for the CDR3 is TGTGCCAGCAGCGTACAGGGCGAAAAACTGTTTTTT.

The rearrangement joins TRBV9 to TRBJ2-7; D gene uncertain. This CDR3 has 14 amino acids. CDR1 SGDLS and CDR2 YYNGEE come from the germline V gene. V dropped 3 bases and J dropped 1 base, with 11 bases sitting between them. The CDR3 DNA is TGTGCCAGCAGCGCCCTAACAGTGTCCTACGAGCAGTACTTC. Its translation is CASSALTVSYEQYF.

This sequence joins TRBV9 and TRBJ1-2; D not certain. Trimming took off 0 bases at V and 5 bases at J, with 11 bases between the two ends. The germline gives CDR1 SGDLS, CDR2 YYNGEE. The CDR3 contains 14 residues. This chain's CDR3 is CASSVDSGRYGYTF. The CDR3 DNA follows: TGTGCCAGCAGCGTAGATTCAGGAAGGTATGGCTACACCTTC. Full variable domain (outside the CDR3, taken from reference TRBV9 and TRBJ1-2): DSGVTQTPKHLITATGQRVTLRCSPRSGDLSVYWYQQSLDQGLQFLIQYYNGEERAKGNILERFSAQQFPDLHSELNLSSLELGDSALYFCASSVDSGRYGYTFGSGTRLTVV.

The genes are TRBV27 and TRBJ1-5; D gene uncertain. Germline CDR1 MNHEY, CDR2 SMNVEV (reference sequence). The CDR3 has 12 amino acids. V lost 8 bases to trimming and J lost 3 bases, with 8 bases between them. DNA for the CDR3: TGTGCCAGCGGTCCAGACAATCAGCCCCAGCATTTT. Translating it yields CASGPDNQPQHF.

The J gene is TRBJ2-3, the V gene TRBV5-6; D not certain. CDR1 and CDR2 (germline): SGHDT, YYEEEE. The CDR3 runs 12 residues. V lost 3 bases to trimming and J lost 4 bases, with 6 bases between them. CDR3: CASSSLPDTQYF. CDR3 nucleotides: TGTGCCAGCAGCTCTCTACCAGATACGCAGTATTTT.

This rearrangement joins TRBV11-3 to TRBJ1-3; D remains unclear. This CDR3 spans 17 amino acids. Germline lookup yields CDR1 SGHNT and CDR2 YENEEA. V lost 5 bases and J 0 bases, leaving 17 bases between the germline ends. The CDR3 here is CASSLSPDTSSGNTIYF. DNA for the CDR3: TGTGCCAGCAGCCTATCACCCGACACAAGCTCTGGAAACACCATATATTTT.

This clone came up a few times. The CDR3 region has the DNA TGTGCCAGTAGTATGTCCCTCAATGAGCAGTTCTTC. Its protein product is CASSMSLNEQFF. The chain uses TRBV19 and TRBJ2-1, with D unclear. Looked up from germline, CDR1 is LNHDA and CDR2 is SQIVND (reference sequence). V was clipped by 3 bases and J by 6 bases, with 6 bases between them. The length of the CDR3 is 12 residues.